The 25 T cell receptor beta chains reported below all come from one sample, sequenced in a study of shared clonotypes between healthy human individuals. Only CD45RO-negative cells positively selected for CCR7 counted as naive CD8 cells, so terminally differentiated effector memory CD45RA+ cells were excluded. Repertoires were generated with immunoSEQ multiplex PCR, while TCRdb's copy carries only in-frame clones and drops some. This sample carries approximately 840,000 clones, just over 95% of them seen once, and the ten largest clones take about 0.22%. Sequenced: naive CD8+ T cells sorted from blood. The receptors shown here come from a man aged 25-45 years in good health.

The table lists this clone with a count of one. This chain joins TRBV6-5 and TRBJ1-2, with D unclear. This CDR3 is built from 15 residues. V lost 5 bases and J 4 bases, leaving 17 bases between the germline ends. The germline V gene has CDR1 MNHEY and CDR2 SVGAGI. The CDR3 here is CASSQTLTRTYGYTF. CDR3 DNA sequence: TGTGCCAGCAGTCAGACTCTGACACGAACCTATGGCTACACCTTC.

To note about this clone: This sample includes further DNA sequences coding for the same CDR3. The chain joins TRBV6-5 to TRBJ2-5; the D gene is possibly TRBD2 (6 bases). This CDR3 contains 15 residues. V was pared by 0 bases and J by 2 bases, with 10 bases between. CDR1 is MNHEY, CDR2 SVGAGI, per germline. CDR3 sequence: CASSYSGGLQETQYF. CDR3 coding DNA: TGTGCCAGCAGTTACTCGGGGGGACTGCAAGAGACCCAGTACTTC.

The gene calls are TRBV5-4 and TRBJ1-1; D is undetermined. This CDR3 region has 13 residues. V was clipped by 3 bases and J by 0 bases, with 6 bases between them. The germline CDR1 and CDR2 sequences are SGHNT and YYREEE (reference sequence). The CDR3 nucleotides are TGTGCCAGCAGCTCCTTGATGAACACTGAAGCTTTCTTT. It codes for CASSSLMNTEAFF.

The chain has TRBV27 and TRBJ2-3; 7 bases map to TRBD1. Germline CDR1 and CDR2: MNHEY and SMNVEV (reference sequence). V shed 5 bases, J shed 9 bases, and the junction held 20 bases outside the gene matches. CDR3 length: 17 amino acids. CDR3 amino acids: CASSPLLRGGARDTQYF. The CDR3 nucleotides are TGTGCCAGCAGTCCCCTCCTTAGAGGGGGCGCGAGGGACACGCAGTATTTT.

V gene TRBV28 combines with J gene TRBJ2-7, with TRBD1 as a possible D gene (5 bases). The germline V and J ends were trimmed by 3 bases and 3 bases, with 21 bases remaining between them. There are 17 residues in the CDR3. The germline V gene encodes CDR1 MDHEN and CDR2 SYDVKM. The CDR3 region is CASSFKLEDRSDYEQYF. The CDR3 nucleotides are TGTGCCAGCAGTTTCAAATTAGAAGACAGATCCGACTACGAGCAGTACTTC.

The CDR3 here is CATHSGLQDNEQFF. For the CDR3, the DNA is TGTGCCACACATAGCGGACTTCAGGACAATGAGCAGTTCTTC. The V call is TRBV6-1, the J call TRBJ2-1; D might be TRBD2 (6 bases). From germline, CDR1 is MNHNS and CDR2 SASEGT. This CDR3 is built from 14 residues. Trimming took off 10 bases at V and 5 bases at J, with 18 bases between the two ends.

This chain joins TRBV7-6 and TRBJ2-1; D perhaps matches TRBD2 (5 bases). V was pared by 0 bases and J by 12 bases, with 9 bases between. Germline V CDR1 and CDR2: SGHVS, FNYEAQ. The CDR3 has 12 residues. CDR3 sequence reads: CASSLAGVRQFF. The CDR3 coding sequence is TGTGCCAGCAGCTTAGCCGGGGTGAGGCAGTTCTTC.

This chain connects TRBV27 to TRBJ2-1; a possible D gene is TRBD1 (6 bases). The V end was cut by 1 base, the J end by 1 base, with 14 bases between. In germline, CDR1 is MNHEY, CDR2 SMNVEV (reference sequence). The CDR3 is 17 residues long. The CDR3: CASSLFFIQGSYNEQFF. In DNA, the CDR3 is TGTGCCAGCAGTTTATTTTTTATCCAGGGGTCCTACAATGAGCAGTTCTTC.

The chain links TRBV15 to TRBJ2-3; D might be TRBD1 (6 bases). This CDR3 has 15 amino acids. Trimming took off 5 bases at V and 5 bases at J, with 17 bases between the two ends. Germline CDR1 is LNHNV and CDR2 is YYDKDF (reference sequence). In DNA, the CDR3 is TGTGCCACCAGCCCCCAGGCTAAGGGGGAAGATACGCAGTATTTT. This codes for CATSPQAKGEDTQYF.

The chain has TRBV27 and TRBJ2-5; D is perhaps TRBD1 (5 bases). Germline V lookup: CDR1 MNHEY, CDR2 SMNVEV (reference sequence). Trimming removed 5 bases at V and 1 base at J, with 14 bases between. The CDR3 is made up of 15 amino acids. In DNA form, the CDR3 reads TGTGCCAGCAGTCCCCGTGAGACAGCCCAAGAGACCCAGTACTTC. Its protein product is CASSPRETAQETQYF.

The CDR3 here is CASSLVIGTGELFF. The CDR3 DNA reads as TGCGCCAGCAGCTTGGTAATCGGCACCGGGGAGCTGTTTTTT. The V call is TRBV5-1, the J call TRBJ2-2, with D unresolved. The length of the CDR3 is 14 residues. The V end lost 0 bases, the J end lost 4 bases, and 7 bases lay between the germline ends. The germline V gene has CDR1 SGHRS and CDR2 YFSETQ.

The gene calls are TRBV6-5 and TRBJ1-2; 9 bases line up with TRBD1. This CDR3 region has 13 residues. After removal of 4 bases from V and 7 bases from J, the junction contained 4 bases not matched to a gene. Per germline, CDR1 MNHEY and CDR2 SVGAGI. The chain's CDR3 is CASSWTGESGYTF. The CDR3 DNA sequence: TGTGCCAGCAGTTGGACAGGGGAGAGTGGCTACACCTTC.

This clone was observed a single time. The rearrangement links TRBV7-9 to TRBJ2-7; D ambiguous. The length of the CDR3 is 14 residues. Trimming pared 8 bases from V and 1 base from J, leaving 15 bases between. CDR1 is SEHNR and CDR2 is FQNEAQ in the germline V gene (reference sequence). The CDR3 spells CASGGPGDSYEQYF. In nucleotides, the CDR3 is TGTGCCAGCGGTGGTCCAGGAGATTCCTACGAGCAGTACTTC.

CDR3 protein: CASSTWTGGQETQYF. CDR3 coding DNA: TGTGCCAGCAGCACGTGGACAGGCGGACAAGAGACCCAGTACTTC. The gene calls are TRBV7-8 and TRBJ2-5; 7 bases agree with TRBD1. The junction had 8 bases not matched to a gene; V was cut back by 5 bases and J by 2 bases. CDR1 and CDR2 (germline): SGHVS, FQNEAQ. CDR3 length equals 15 residues. Together with reference TRBV7-8 and TRBJ2-5, the CDR3 gives the full variable domain: GAGVSQSPRYKVAKRGQDVALRCDPISGHVSLFWYQQALGQGPEFLTYFQNEAQLDKSGLPSDRFFAERPEGSVSTLKIQRTQQEDSAVYLCASSTWTGGQETQYFGPGTRLLVL.

The genes are TRBV7-9 and TRBJ2-7; 9 bases match TRBD1. Losses at the gene ends were 2 bases for V and 2 bases for J; bases not matched to a gene: 16. Looked up from germline, CDR1 is SEHNR and CDR2 is FQNEAQ (reference sequence). CDR3 length: 19 amino acids. The CDR3 DNA sequence: TGTGCCAGCAGCTTACAAGGAGGTGGAGCGGGACAGGGACCCTACGAGCAGTACTTC. Amino acid sequence: CASSLQGGGAGQGPYEQYF.

This chain joins TRBV7-9 and TRBJ2-5, with a tentative D call TRBD2 (6 bases). Between the trimmed V and J ends, which lost 3 bases and 9 bases, there was a span of 14 bases. This CDR3 contains 13 residues. Germline CDR1 SEHNR, CDR2 FQNEAQ (reference sequence). The CDR3, as DNA: TGTGCCAGCAGCTTTCCGGGCCGGGAGTCCCAGTACTTC. As protein: CASSFPGRESQYF.

The chain is built from TRBV19 and TRBJ2-5; TRBD2 agrees at 9 bases. J was trimmed by 2 bases and V by 0 bases; bases with no gene match: 1. Germline CDR1 LNHDA, CDR2 SQIVND (reference sequence). This CDR3 has 15 amino acids. Written as DNA, the CDR3 is TGTGCCAGTAGTATAGAGAGCGGGAGGCAAGAGACCCAGTACTTC. Its protein is CASSIESGRQETQYF.

The chain combines TRBV29-1 with TRBJ1-2; D unresolved. Looked up from germline, CDR1 is SQVTM and CDR2 is ANQGSEA. The CDR3 runs 11 residues. V lost 2 bases to trimming and J lost 8 bases, with 9 bases between them. CDR3 protein: CSVETGWGYTF. The CDR3 DNA sequence: TGCAGCGTTGAAACCGGATGGGGCTACACCTTC.

V gene TRBV7-9 combines with J gene TRBJ1-1; D perhaps matches TRBD1 (6 bases). Germline lookup yields CDR1 SEHNR and CDR2 FQNEAQ (reference sequence). CDR3 size: 16 residues. Trimming took 0 bases from V and 5 from J, leaving 16 bases between them. Here the CDR3 DNA reads TGTGCCAGCAGCTTAGCTGGGGGCAGGGGAAGGACTGAAGCTTTCTTT. It translates to CASSLAGGRGRTEAFF.

This sequence joins TRBV30 and TRBJ2-7, with 9 bases identical to TRBD1. J was trimmed by 3 bases and V by 5 bases; bases with no gene match: 5. The CDR3 totals 13 residues. From germline, CDR1 is GTSNPN and CDR2 SVGIG (reference sequence). This chain's CDR3 is CAWVGTGSYEQYF. Written as DNA, the CDR3 is TGTGCCTGGGTCGGGACAGGGAGCTACGAGCAGTACTTC.

The chain is built from TRBV7-6 and TRBJ2-1; 7 positions match TRBD1. J was trimmed by 5 bases and V by 5 bases; bases with no gene match: 9. CDR3 length: 15 amino acids. Per germline, CDR1 SGHVS and CDR2 FNYEAQ. The CDR3 coding sequence is TGTGCCAGCAGCGCAACCTACACAGGGGACAATGAGCAGTTCTTC. Encoded protein: CASSATYTGDNEQFF. Complete variable domain (other parts from reference TRBV7-6 and TRBJ2-1): GAGVSQSPRYKVTKRGQDVALRCDPISGHVSLYWYRQALGQGPEFLTYFNYEAQQDKSGLPNDRFSAERPEGSISTLTIQRTEQRDSAMYRCASSATYTGDNEQFFGPGTRLTVL.

This chain connects TRBV4-1 to TRBJ1-5, with 7 bases identical to TRBD1. The CDR3 extends over 14 amino acids. Trimming cost V 3 bases and J 4 bases; bases outside gene matches: 3. Per the germline V gene, CDR1 is MGHRA and CDR2 is YSYEKL. The CDR3 loop is CASSQIQGNQPQHF. CDR3 coding DNA: TGCGCCAGCAGCCAGATACAGGGGAATCAGCCCCAGCATTTT.

The chain has TRBV4-1 and TRBJ2-1; 9 positions match TRBD1. CDR3 length equals 16 residues. The V and J ends lost 4 bases and 3 bases, in that order; junction bases with no gene match: 7. Looked up from germline, CDR1 is MGHRA and CDR2 is YSYEKL. In DNA form, the CDR3 reads TGCGCCAGCAGCCGACATACAGGGGGCAGCTACAATGAGCAGTTCTTC. Amino acid sequence: CASSRHTGGSYNEQFF.

In the case of this clone: The sample carries other DNA sequences with the same CDR3. The V call is TRBV7-6, the J call TRBJ2-7; 9 nucleotides align to TRBD1. The CDR3 contains 14 residues. Germline CDR1 is SGHVS and CDR2 is FNYEAQ. The ends lost 5 bases at V and 4 bases at J; junction bases unmatched: 6. This CDR3 reads CASSPGTGLYEQYF. As DNA, the CDR3 is TGTGCCAGCAGCCCCGGGACAGGGTTGTACGAGCAGTACTTC.

This clone was seen only a few times. The V call is TRBV4-1, the J call TRBJ1-5; 12 bases match TRBD1. The V segment lost 1 base and the J segment 0 bases; nucleotides outside the gene matches: 10. CDR3 length: 20 amino acids. Germline V gene lookup returns CDR1 MGHRA and CDR2 YSYEKL. The CDR3 sequence: CASSQGEWGQGANSNQPQHF. In DNA, the CDR3 is TGCGCCAGCAGCCAAGGGGAGTGGGGACAGGGGGCTAATAGCAATCAGCCCCAGCATTTT.